The text below deals with one TCR beta chain. Only in-frame clones appear in the TCRdb table, and some are missing; sequencing was by immunoSEQ multiplex PCR. The repertoire includes roughly 100,000 clones, 90% of them detected once, and around 7% sits in the top ten. This record belongs to a study of OX40 agonist ivuxolimab in advanced cancers. The CDR3 runs 15 residues. Germline CDR1 SGHAT, CDR2 FQDESV (reference sequence). V was pared by 0 bases and J by 0 bases, with 9 bases between. The receptor comes from an adult with an advanced solid tumor such as melanoma, head and neck, liver or kidney cancer. Specimen: CD4+ or CD8+ T cells sorted from blood, collected in a trial of the OX40 agonist ivuxolimab. This chain uses TRBV11-1 with TRBJ2-7; D might be TRBD2 (5 bases). CDR3 sequence: CASSLAPTNSYEQYF. The DNA for the CDR3 is TGTGCCAGCAGCTTAGCCCCGACTAACTCCTACGAGCAGTACTTC.